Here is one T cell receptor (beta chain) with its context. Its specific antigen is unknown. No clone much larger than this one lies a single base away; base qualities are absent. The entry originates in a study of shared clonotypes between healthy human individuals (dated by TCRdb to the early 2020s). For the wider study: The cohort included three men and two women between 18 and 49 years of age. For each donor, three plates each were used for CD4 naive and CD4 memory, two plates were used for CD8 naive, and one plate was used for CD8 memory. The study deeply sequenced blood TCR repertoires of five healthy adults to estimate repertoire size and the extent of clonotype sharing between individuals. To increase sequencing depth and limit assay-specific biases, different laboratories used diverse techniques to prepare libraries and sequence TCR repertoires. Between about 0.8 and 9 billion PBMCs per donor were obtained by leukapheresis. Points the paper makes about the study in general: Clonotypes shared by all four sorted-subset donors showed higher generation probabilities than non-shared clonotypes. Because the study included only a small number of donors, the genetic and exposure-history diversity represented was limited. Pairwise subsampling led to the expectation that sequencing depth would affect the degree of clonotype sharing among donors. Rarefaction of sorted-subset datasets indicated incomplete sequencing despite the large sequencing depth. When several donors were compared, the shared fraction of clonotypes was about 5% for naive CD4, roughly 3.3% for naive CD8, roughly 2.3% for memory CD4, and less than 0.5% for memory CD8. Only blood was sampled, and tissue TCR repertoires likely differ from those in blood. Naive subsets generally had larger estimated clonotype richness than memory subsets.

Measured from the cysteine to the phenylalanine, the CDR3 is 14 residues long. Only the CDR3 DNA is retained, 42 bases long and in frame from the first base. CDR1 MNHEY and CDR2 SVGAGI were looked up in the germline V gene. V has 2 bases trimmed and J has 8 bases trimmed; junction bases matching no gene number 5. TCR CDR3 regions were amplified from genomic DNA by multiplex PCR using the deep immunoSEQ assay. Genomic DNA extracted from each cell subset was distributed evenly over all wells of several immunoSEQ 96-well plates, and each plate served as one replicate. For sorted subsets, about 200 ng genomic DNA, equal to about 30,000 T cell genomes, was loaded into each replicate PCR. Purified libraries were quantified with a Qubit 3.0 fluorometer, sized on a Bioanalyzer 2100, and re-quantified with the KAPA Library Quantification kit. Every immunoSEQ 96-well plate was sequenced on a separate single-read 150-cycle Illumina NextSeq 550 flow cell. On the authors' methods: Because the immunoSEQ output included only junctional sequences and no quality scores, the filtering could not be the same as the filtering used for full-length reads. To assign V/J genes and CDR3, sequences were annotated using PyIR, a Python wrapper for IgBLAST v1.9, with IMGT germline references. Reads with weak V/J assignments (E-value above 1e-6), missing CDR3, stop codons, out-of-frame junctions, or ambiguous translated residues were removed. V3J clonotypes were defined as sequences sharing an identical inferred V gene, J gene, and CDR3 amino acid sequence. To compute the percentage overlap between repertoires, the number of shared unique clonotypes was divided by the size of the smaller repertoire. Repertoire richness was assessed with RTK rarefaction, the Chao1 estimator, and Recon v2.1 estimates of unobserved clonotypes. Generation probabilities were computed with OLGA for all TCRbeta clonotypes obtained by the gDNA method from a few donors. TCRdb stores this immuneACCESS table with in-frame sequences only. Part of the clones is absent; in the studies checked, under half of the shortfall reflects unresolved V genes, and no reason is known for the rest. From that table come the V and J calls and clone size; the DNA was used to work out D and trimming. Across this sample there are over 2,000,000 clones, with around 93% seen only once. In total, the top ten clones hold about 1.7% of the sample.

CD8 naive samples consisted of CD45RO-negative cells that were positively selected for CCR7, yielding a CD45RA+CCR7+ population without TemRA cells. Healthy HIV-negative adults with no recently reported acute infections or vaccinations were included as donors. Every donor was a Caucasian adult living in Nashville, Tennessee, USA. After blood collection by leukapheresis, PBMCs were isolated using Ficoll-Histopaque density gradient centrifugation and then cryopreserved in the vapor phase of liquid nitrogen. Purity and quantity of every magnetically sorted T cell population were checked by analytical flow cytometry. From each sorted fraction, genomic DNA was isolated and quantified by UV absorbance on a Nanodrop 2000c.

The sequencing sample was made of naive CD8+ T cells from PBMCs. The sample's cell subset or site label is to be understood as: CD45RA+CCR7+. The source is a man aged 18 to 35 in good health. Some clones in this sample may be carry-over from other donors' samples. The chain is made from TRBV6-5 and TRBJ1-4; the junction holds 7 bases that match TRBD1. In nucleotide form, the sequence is TGTGCCAGCAGTTACAGGCAGGGGGAGGAAAAACTGTTTTTT. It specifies CASSYRQGEEKLFF.